Below are 2 T cell receptor beta chains sequenced from a single sample in a study of cytomegalovirus exposure and HLA in healthy donors. Clones were sequenced by immunoSEQ multiplex PCR, and TCRdb holds only the in-frame ones, with some missing. This sample yields approximately 97,000 clones, of which around 96% are seen a single time; roughly 0.82% belongs to the top ten. Sequencing was performed on PBMCs. The receptors stem from a woman aged 18-29 years in good health and CMV-seronegative.

The chain is built from TRBV7-2 and TRBJ1-2; 8 bases match TRBD1. The CDR3 has 14 residues. CDR1 is SGHTA, CDR2 FQGNSA, per germline. The trim removed 2 bases at V and 4 bases at J, leaving 3 bases unmatched. CDR3 nucleotide sequence: TGTGCCAGCAGCTTAACAGGGGGGGGCTATGGCTACACCTTC. This translates into CASSLTGGGYGYTF.

The chain couples TRBV11-2 to TRBJ1-5; D not resolved. Deletions cut 2 bases from V and 3 bases from J, with 8 bases between. This CDR3 region has 14 residues. Germline loops: CDR1 SGHAT, CDR2 FQNNGV. CDR3 loop: CASSLWSDNQPQHF. The CDR3 DNA reads TGTGCCAGCAGCTTATGGTCAGACAATCAGCCCCAGCATTTT.